Listed below are T cell receptor beta chains from one sample, sequenced in a study of liver allograft versus peripheral blood T cells. TCRdb called the reads again in MiXCR, with one record for every CDR3 protein. Among about 10,000 distinct CDR3 sequences listed, about a fifth were seen once. These receptors were collected from a human patient who had a liver transplant. Some T cells may possibly be graft donor cells. The CDR3 runs from the conserved cysteine through the conserved F or W. The D gene is left open where the match is weak. Size is stated for part of the rows, as once, few or many counts, or as a class when the clone is expanded.

j_call clone_size v_call d_call cdr3_nt cdr3_aa
TRBJ2-7 . TRBV19 . TGTGCCAGTAGTAACCGACAGGCAGCCTACGAGCAGTACTTC CASSNRQAAYEQYF
TRBJ2-5 . TRBV28 TRBD2 TGTGCCAGCAAGGAGGGAGGGGACCAAGAGACCCAGTACTTC CASKEGGDQETQYF
TRBJ1-1 few TRBV29-1 . TGCAGCGTAACCGCCTCAGGGAGTGAAGCTTTCTTT CSVTASGSEAFF
TRBJ2-1 medium-sized TRBV18 . TGTGCCAGCTCACAGGTTATAGGGGGTCTAGCCTCCTACAATGAGCAGTTCTTC CASSQVIGGLASYNEQFF
TRBJ1-2 few TRBV19 . TGTGCCAGTAGTCCCCTTGGCAGGGAGCACTACACCTTC CASSPLGREHYTF
TRBJ2-1 . TRBV10-2 TRBD2 TGCGCCAGCAGTGACCCAGGACTAGCGGGAGGGCCCAGGGATGAGCAGTTCTTC CASSDPGLAGGPRDEQFF
TRBJ2-5 . TRBV6-5 TRBD1 TGTGCCAGCAGTTCCGGGACAGGGCTACAAGAGACCCAGTACTTC CASSSGTGLQETQYF
TRBJ2-1 . TRBV9 TRBD2 TGTGCCAGCAGCGAAACTAGCGGGGGGCGGTATGAGCAGTTCTTC CASSETSGGRYEQFF
TRBJ1-2 medium-sized TRBV18 TRBD1 TGTGCCAGCTCGCTCGGACAGGGGGGATTCTTTGGCTACACCTTC CASSLGQGGFFGYTF
TRBJ1-5 . TRBV30 . TGTGCCTGGAGTGTTATTAATGGCAATCAGCCCCAGCATTTT CAWSVINGNQPQHF
TRBJ2-3 medium-sized TRBV24-1 . TGTGCCACCAGTGATCGACAGGGCACAGATACGCAGTATTTT CATSDRQGTDTQYF
TRBJ2-7 . TRBV5-4 TRBD2 TGTGCCAGCAGCTTGGTGGCGGGAGTGAACGAGCAGTACTTC CASSLVAGVNEQYF
TRBJ1-1 few TRBV5-5 . TGTGCCAGCAACCGGGGCAGGGCCCGGAACACTGAAGCTTTCTTT CASNRGRARNTEAFF
TRBJ2-5 . TRBV20-1 . TGCAGTGCTAGAGCCCTTGGGCAGTCAGAACAAGAGACCCAGTACTTC CSARALGQSEQETQYF
TRBJ2-5 . TRBV11-1 TRBD2 TGTGCCAGCAGCTTAGGTCGGGCGGGAGGGCCTCGTGAGACCCAGTACTTC CASSLGRAGGPRETQYF
TRBJ2-7 medium-sized TRBV27 . TGTGCCAGCAGTTTAGCTGGGCAGGGGTCCTACGAGCAGTACTTC CASSLAGQGSYEQYF
TRBJ2-7 many TRBV6-5 . TGTGCCAGCAGTTCAGGACCGAGCTCCTACGAGCAGTACTTC CASSSGPSSYEQYF
TRBJ2-3 medium-sized TRBV6-6 . TGTGCCAGCAGTTACTCAGTGGGGGAGGGCACAGATACGCAGTATTTT CASSYSVGEGTDTQYF
TRBJ1-4 medium-sized TRBV19 TRBD1 TGTGCCAGTAGTCTCGGACAGGGGGAAAAACTGTTTTTT CASSLGQGEKLFF
TRBJ1-3 medium-sized TRBV19 . TGTGCCAGTAGTATCCAGGACGGGGAAGGAAACACCATATATTTT CASSIQDGEGNTIYF
TRBJ1-1 few TRBV7-9 . TGTGCCAGCAGCCGGGCGGGGGACACTGAAGCTTTCTTT CASSRAGDTEAFF
TRBJ1-2 . TRBV28 TRBD1 TGTGCCAGCAGCTTAGTTGAGACAGGGAAAAATGGCTACACCTTC CASSLVETGKNGYTF
TRBJ1-4 medium-sized TRBV19 TRBD1 TGTGCCAGTAGTACACAGGGGGCTAATGAAAAACTGTTTTTT CASSTQGANEKLFF
TRBJ2-3 few TRBV30 . TGTGCCTGGAGCGGGGGCCGCACAGATACGCAGTATTTT CAWSGGRTDTQYF
TRBJ2-7 medium-sized TRBV19 TRBD1 TGTGCCAGCACCCGGGACAGCCGCTCGCAGCAGTACTTC CASTRDSRSQQYF
TRBJ2-4 . TRBV20-1 . TGCAGTGCTAGAGCTTCCCTCCCCGGAGTCCTACGGGCCAAAAACATTCAGTACTTC CSARASLPGVLRAKNIQYF
TRBJ1-1 medium-sized TRBV18 . TGTGCCAGCTCACCACTGCCGGGGACGGGCACTGAAGCTTTCTTT CASSPLPGTGTEAFF
TRBJ2-7 medium-sized TRBV27 TRBD2 TGTGCCAGCAGCCGACTAGCGGGGCGCTACGAGCAGTACTTC CASSRLAGRYEQYF
TRBJ1-1 . TRBV12-3/TRBV12-4 . TGTGCCAGCGGCGAATACTTGAACACTGAAGCTTTCTTT CASGEYLNTEAFF
TRBJ1-1 medium-sized TRBV29-1 . TGCAGCGTTGCCGAAGGACAGAACACTGAAGCTTTCTTT CSVAEGQNTEAFF
TRBJ1-6 medium-sized TRBV6-6 . TGTGCCAGCAGTTACCTGGCACCGGAAGACTCACCCCTCCACTTT CASSYLAPEDSPLHF
TRBJ2-7 . TRBV6-1 . TGTGCCAGCAACCGGGACACCCACGAGCAGTACTTC CASNRDTHEQYF
TRBJ1-1 many TRBV19 . TGTGCCAGTAGTATTAAGCAGGGTTATGAAGCTTTCTTT CASSIKQGYEAFF
TRBJ2-3 few TRBV28 TRBD1 TGTGCCAGCGGGAACCGACAGGGTCGCTCAGATACGCAGTATTTT CASGNRQGRSDTQYF
TRBJ1-4 . TRBV10-3 TRBD1 TGTGCCATCAGTGAGTCGACAGGGCGGCTTGAAAAACTGTTTTTT CAISESTGRLEKLFF
TRBJ2-1 few TRBV14 . TGTGCCAGCAGCCCCTCCCACGTCGGGCAGTTCTTC CASSPSHVGQFF
TRBJ2-5 few TRBV7-9 TRBD2 TGTGCCAGCAGCGGCAGGACTAGCGGGAGTGAAGAGACCCAGTACTTC CASSGRTSGSEETQYF
TRBJ2-3 few TRBV5-5 TRBD2 TGTGCCAGCAGCTGGGAGCGGGACACAGATACGCAGTATTTT CASSWERDTDTQYF
TRBJ1-6 . TRBV5-6 . TGTGCCAACACCAACAGGGATTGGGGGCCCGGATCACCCCTCCACTTT CANTNRDWGPGSPLHF
TRBJ2-5 medium-sized TRBV19 . TGTGCCAGTATGGGGGCGGCTAGCGGAGAGACCCAGTACTTC CASMGAASGETQYF
TRBJ2-7 . TRBV30 TRBD2 TGTGCCTGGAGTTCCCTAGCGGGAGGCGGTCTCTACGAGCAGTACTTC CAWSSLAGGGLYEQYF
TRBJ2-5 few TRBV9 TRBD2 TGTGCCAGCAGCCGGTACGGGACTAGCGGGAGCACCCCGTTCAGAACTGGAGAGACCCAGTACTTC CASSRYGTSGSTPFRTGETQYF
TRBJ2-5 . TRBV11-2 TRBD2 TGTGCCAGCAGCCCTCCGGGGGTAGCGGGAGAGACCCAGTACTTC CASSPPGVAGETQYF